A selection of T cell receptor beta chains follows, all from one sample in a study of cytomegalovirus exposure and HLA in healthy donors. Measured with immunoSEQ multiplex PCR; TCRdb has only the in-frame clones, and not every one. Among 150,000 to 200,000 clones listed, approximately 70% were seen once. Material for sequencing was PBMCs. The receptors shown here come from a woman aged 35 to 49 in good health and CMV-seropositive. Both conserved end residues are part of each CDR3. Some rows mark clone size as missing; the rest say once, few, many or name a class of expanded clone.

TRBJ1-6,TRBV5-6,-,CASSFTANSPLHF
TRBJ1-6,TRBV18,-,CASSPGQANSPLHF
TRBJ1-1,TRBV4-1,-,CASSQVNFRQEQGLRAFF
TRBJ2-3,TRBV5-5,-,CASSLWQGGDTQYF
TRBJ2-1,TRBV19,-,CASRNGRIKYNEQFF
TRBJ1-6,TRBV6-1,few,CASSEDNSSYNSPLHF
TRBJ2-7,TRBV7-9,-,CASRPSGRENEQYF
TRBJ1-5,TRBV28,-,CASQTGAEGWPQHF
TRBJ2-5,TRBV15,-,CATSPRLAGGQETQYF
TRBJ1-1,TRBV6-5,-,CASSYSTGPEAFF
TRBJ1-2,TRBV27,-,CASSLTGKGTGVGYTF
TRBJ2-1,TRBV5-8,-,CASSLRRGADNEQFF
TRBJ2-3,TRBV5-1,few,CASSLGLEADTQYF
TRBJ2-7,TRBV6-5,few,CAVRDSYLYVEYF